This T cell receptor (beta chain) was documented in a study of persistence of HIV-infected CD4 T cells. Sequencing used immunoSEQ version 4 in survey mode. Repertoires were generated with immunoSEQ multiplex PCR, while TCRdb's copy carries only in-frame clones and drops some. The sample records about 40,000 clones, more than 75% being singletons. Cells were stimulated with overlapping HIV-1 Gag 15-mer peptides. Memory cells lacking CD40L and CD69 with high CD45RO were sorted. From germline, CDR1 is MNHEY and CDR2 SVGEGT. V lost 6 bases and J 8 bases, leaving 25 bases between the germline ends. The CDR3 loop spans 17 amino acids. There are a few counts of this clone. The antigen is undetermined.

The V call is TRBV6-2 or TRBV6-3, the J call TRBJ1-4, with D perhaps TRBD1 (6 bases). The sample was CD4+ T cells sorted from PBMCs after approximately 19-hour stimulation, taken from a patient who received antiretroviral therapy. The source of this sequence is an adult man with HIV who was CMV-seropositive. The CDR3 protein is CASSPTGIKGSQEKLFF. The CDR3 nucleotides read TGTGCCAGCAGCCCTACAGGGATAAAAGGGAGTCAAGAAAAACTGTTTTTT.